This TCR beta chain was recorded in a study of sequential checkpoint blockade in melanoma. Study-wide background: Maintenance nivolumab came after either treatment sequence.

Treatment reported: randomized to nivolumab then ipilimumab (arm A) or the reverse (arm B). No patient had prior DNA-damaging chemotherapy. PBMC sorting kept live CD3+CD8+ cells without CD19 or CD56. The protocol was immunoSEQ multiplex PCR, while the TCRdb copy is restricted to in-frame clones and leaves out a portion. The profile shows 21,000 or so clones, approximately 80% of them singletons. Germline CDR1 is SGHVS and CDR2 is FNYEAQ. Losses at the gene ends were 5 bases for V and 1 base for J; bases not matched to a gene: 10. The CDR3 sequence is 16 residues long. The sequence came from a human donor with melanoma. The sequences come from CD8+ T cells sorted from blood (inferred from file names), collected from a patient given nivolumab and ipilimumab in sequence. The chain recombines TRBV7-6 with TRBJ2-5; 7 nucleotides line up with TRBD2. The CDR3 nucleotides read TGTGCCAGCAGCCCCCTGGGGGAGGGCCCCCAAGAGACCCAGTACTTC. Translated, it gives CASSPLGEGPQETQYF.